Shown below are 5 T cell receptor beta chains from a single sample sequenced in a study of T cells after yellow fever vaccination. TCRdb reprocessed the 5' RACE reads with MiXCR, giving one entry per CDR3 protein. The data contain almost 600,000 distinct CDR3 sequences, about 14% of them seen just once; the ten biggest clones take up over 11%. The source was PBMCs, collected on the day of the yellow fever booster vaccination. The receptors derive from a young man who received the YFV17D yellow fever vaccine.

This clonotype showed up just a few times. The chain employs TRBV6-5 and TRBJ2-7; no clear D. This CDR3 region has 12 residues. Germline lookup yields CDR1 MNHEY and CDR2 SVGAGI. V gave up 6 bases and J gave up 6 bases, with 12 bases separating them. CDR3 region: CASSRTLGEQYF. Written as DNA, the CDR3 is TGTGCCAGCAGCCGGACCCTAGGCGAGCAGTACTTC.

This clonotype has just a few counts. The V call is TRBV7-9, the J call TRBJ1-5; tentative D call: TRBD1 (5 bases). Trimming stripped 1 base from V and 6 bases from J, with 13 bases between. This CDR3 has 15 residues. The V gene's germline CDR1 is SEHNR and CDR2 FQNEAQ (reference sequence). CDR3 loop: CASSLGSGRSQPQHF. CDR3 DNA sequence: TGTGCCAGCAGCTTAGGGTCAGGGAGGAGTCAGCCCCAGCATTTT.

The chain links TRBV25-1 to TRBJ2-1; D is unresolved. The germline V gene encodes CDR1 MGHDK and CDR2 SYGVNS. This CDR3 has 19 amino acids. V was trimmed by 5 bases and J by 5 bases, leaving 28 bases between them. The chain's CDR3 is CASSYTPPGPPTPHNEQFF. The CDR3 DNA follows: TGTGCCAGCAGTTACACCCCCCCCGGGCCCCCCACCCCTCACAATGAGCAGTTCTTC.

The chain has TRBV7-2 and TRBJ1-1, with 8 bases identical to TRBD1. The CDR3 is 14 residues long. The germline gives CDR1 SGHTA, CDR2 FQGNSA. J lost 1 base, V lost 5 bases, and 3 bases had no gene match. This chain's CDR3 is CASSTGGWNTEAFF. The CDR3 region has the DNA TGTGCCAGCAGCACAGGGGGGTGGAACACTGAAGCTTTCTTT.

The V call is TRBV10-3, the J call TRBJ2-7; no clear D. The CDR3 is 11 residues long. Germline V lookup: CDR1 ENHRY, CDR2 SYGVKD. CDR3 loop: CDHLVLYEQYF. The CDR3 bases are TGTGATCATCTAGTCTTGTACGAGCAGTACTTC.